The T cell receptor (beta chain) described here comes from a study of cytomegalovirus exposure and HLA in healthy donors. 60 Vbeta and 13 Jbeta primers were used in PCR. The table came from immunoSEQ multiplex PCR; TCRdb's copy has only in-frame clones and leaves some out. The sample has more than 95,000 clones; approximately 72% are singletons. The V gene lost 4 bases and the J gene lost 7 bases, with 14 bases spanning the gap. The V gene's germline CDR1 is LNHDA and CDR2 SQIVND (reference sequence). This CDR3 is 13 amino acids long. J is TRBJ2-7 and V is TRBV19; D gene uncertain. The origin of this receptor is a man aged 25 to 40 in good health and CMV-seronegative. The sample consisted of PBMCs. CDR3: CASSSVGGTEQYF. CDR3 DNA sequence: TGTGCCAGTAGTAGTGTAGGCGGAACAGAGCAGTACTTC.